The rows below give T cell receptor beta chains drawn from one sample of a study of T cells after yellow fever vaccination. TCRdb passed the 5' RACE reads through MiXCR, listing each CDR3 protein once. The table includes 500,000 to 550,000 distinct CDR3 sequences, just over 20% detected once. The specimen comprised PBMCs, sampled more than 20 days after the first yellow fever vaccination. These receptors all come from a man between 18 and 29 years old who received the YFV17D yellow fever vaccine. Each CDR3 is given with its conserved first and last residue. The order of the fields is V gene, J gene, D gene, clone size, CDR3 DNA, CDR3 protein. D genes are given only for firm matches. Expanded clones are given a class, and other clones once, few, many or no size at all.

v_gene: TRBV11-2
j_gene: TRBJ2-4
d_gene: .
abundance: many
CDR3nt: TGTGCCAGCAGCTCTGGGACACAAAACATTCAGTACTTC
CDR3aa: CASSSGTQNIQYF

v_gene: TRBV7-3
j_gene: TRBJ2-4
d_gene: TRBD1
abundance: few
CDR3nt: TGTGCCAGCAGCTTAAACCAGGGGGACATTCAGTACTTC
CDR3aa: CASSLNQGDIQYF

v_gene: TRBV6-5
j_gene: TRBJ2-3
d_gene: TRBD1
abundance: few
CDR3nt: TGTGCCAGCAGTTACCTAGGACAGGGTGGGGATACGCAGTATTTT
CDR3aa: CASSYLGQGGDTQYF

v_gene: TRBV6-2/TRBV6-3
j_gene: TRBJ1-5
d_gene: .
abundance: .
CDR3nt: TGTGCCAGCAGTGGTCGTGGGGGGAGACAGCCCCAGCATTTT
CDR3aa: CASSGRGGRQPQHF

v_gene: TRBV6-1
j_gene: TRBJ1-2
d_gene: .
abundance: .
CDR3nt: TGTGCCAGCAGTGAACTGCCCCAAAGTAACTATGGCTACACCTTC
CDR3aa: CASSELPQSNYGYTF

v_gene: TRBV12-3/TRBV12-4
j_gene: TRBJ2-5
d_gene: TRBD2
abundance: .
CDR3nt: TGTGCCAGCAGTCCCCGACTAGCGGGGGCTCAAGAGACCCAGTACTTC
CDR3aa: CASSPRLAGAQETQYF

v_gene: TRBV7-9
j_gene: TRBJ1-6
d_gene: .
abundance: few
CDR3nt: TGTGCCAGCAGCCAGGGGAACTATAATTCACCCCTCCACTTT
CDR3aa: CASSQGNYNSPLHF

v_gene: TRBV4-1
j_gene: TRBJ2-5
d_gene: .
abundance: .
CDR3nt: TGCGCCAGCAGCCAAGATAGGGAAGCGGGTTTACAAGAGACCCAGTACTTC
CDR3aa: CASSQDREAGLQETQYF

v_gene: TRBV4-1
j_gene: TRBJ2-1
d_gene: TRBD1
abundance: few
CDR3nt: TGCGCCAGCAGCCAACTTGGGACAGGGTTTACCGATGAGCAGTTCTTC
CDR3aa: CASSQLGTGFTDEQFF

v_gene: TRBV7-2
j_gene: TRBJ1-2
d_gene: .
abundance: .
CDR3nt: TGTGCCAGCAGCCAGGACCTATATGGCTACACCTTC
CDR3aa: CASSQDLYGYTF

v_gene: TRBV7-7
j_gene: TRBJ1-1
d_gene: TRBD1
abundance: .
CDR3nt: TGTGCCAGCAGCCCGGCCCAGGGGGACACTGAAGCTTTCTTT
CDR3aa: CASSPAQGDTEAFF

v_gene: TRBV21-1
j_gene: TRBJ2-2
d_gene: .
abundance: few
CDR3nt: TGTGCCAGCAGCAAGCCCCTAACGTCCAGGGTTACCGGGGAGCTGTTTTTT
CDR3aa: CASSKPLTSRVTGELFF

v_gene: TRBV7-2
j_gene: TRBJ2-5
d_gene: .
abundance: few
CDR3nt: TGTGCCAGCAGCGGCACCCGGACTATTTGGCAAGAGACCCAGTACTTC
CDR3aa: CASSGTRTIWQETQYF

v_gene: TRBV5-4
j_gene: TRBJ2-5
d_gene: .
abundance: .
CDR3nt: TGTGCCAGCAGCTTGTTCGACACAAGAGAGACCCAGTACTTC
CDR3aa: CASSLFDTRETQYF

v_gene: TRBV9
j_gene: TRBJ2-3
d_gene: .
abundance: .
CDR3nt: TGTGCCAGCAGCGGGCACAGGGCCAGCACAGATACGCAGTATTTT
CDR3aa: CASSGHRASTDTQYF

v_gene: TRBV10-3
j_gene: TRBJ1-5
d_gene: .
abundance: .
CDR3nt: TGTGCCATCAGTGAGCGGGAGGGGACGAATCAGCCCCAGCATTTT
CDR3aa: CAISEREGTNQPQHF

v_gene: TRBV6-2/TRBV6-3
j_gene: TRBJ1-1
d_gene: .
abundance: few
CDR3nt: TGTGCCAGCAGTTACTCCATAGGCAGACCTAGGCGGACTGAAGCTTTCTTT
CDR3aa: CASSYSIGRPRRTEAFF

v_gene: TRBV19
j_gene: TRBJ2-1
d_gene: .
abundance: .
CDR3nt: TGTGCCAGTAGTCCCCTTCACGATGAGCAGTTCTTC
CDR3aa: CASSPLHDEQFF

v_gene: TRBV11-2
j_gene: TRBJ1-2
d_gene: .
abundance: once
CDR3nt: TGTGCCAGCAGCGACGCCTCCGGGACCTTTATTAACTATGGCTACACCTTC
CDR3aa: CASSDASGTFINYGYTF

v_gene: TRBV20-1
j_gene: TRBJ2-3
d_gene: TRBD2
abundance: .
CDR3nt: TGCGGGGGGGTTACAGATACGCAGTATTTT
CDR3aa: CGGVTDTQYF

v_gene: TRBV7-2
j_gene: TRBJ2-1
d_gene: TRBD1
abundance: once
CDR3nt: TGTGCCAGCAGTCGAGACGTGGGGACAGGGGAGTTCTTC
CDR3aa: CASSRDVGTGEFF

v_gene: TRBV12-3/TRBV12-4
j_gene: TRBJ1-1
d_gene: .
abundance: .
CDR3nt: TGTGCCAGCAGTTTCATACGGTCCCGGGCTTTCTTT
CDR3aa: CASSFIRSRAFF

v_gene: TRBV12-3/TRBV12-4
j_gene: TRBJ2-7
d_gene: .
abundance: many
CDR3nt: TGTGCCAGCAGTTTAGCGGGAGCGGCGGGCGAGCAGTACTTC
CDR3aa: CASSLAGAAGEQYF

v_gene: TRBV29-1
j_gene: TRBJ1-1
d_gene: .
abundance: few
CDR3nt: TGCAGCGTTGTTCGGTCTGAAGCTTTCTTT
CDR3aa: CSVVRSEAFF

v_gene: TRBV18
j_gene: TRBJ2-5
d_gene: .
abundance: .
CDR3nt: TGTGCCAGCTCACCAGCGGGGGCCCAAGAGACCCAGTACTTC
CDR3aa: CASSPAGAQETQYF

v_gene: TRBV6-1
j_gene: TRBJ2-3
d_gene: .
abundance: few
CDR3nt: TGTGCCAGCAGTGAACATCCTCGCGGCAGCACAGATACGCAGTATTTT
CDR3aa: CASSEHPRGSTDTQYF

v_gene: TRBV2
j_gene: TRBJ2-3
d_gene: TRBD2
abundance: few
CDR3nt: TGTGCCAGCAGTGAGGGGGGGGATACGCAGTATTTT
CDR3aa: CASSEGGDTQYF

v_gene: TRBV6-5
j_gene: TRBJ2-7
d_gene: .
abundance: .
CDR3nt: TGTGCCAGCAGTTACTCGGGGTCCTCCTACGAGCAGTACTTC
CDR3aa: CASSYSGSSYEQYF

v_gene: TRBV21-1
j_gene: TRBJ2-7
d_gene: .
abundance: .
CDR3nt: TGTGCCAGCAGCGATCCCTTAACAGGGTTTGAGCAGTACTTC
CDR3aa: CASSDPLTGFEQYF

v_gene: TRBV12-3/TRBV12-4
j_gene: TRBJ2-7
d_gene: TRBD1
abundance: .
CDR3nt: TGTGCCAGCAGTCATAGCGAATTCACAGGGGGCCACGAGCAGTACTTC
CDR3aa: CASSHSEFTGGHEQYF

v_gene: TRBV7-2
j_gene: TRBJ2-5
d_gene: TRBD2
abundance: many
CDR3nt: TGTGCCAGCAGCCCCGGGACTAGCGTACAAGAGACCCAGTACTTC
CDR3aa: CASSPGTSVQETQYF

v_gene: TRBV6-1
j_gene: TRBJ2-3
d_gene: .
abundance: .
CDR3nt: TGTGCCAGCAGTGAAGTTATTGCCGGCGACGATGCAGATACGCAGTATTTT
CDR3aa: CASSEVIAGDDADTQYF

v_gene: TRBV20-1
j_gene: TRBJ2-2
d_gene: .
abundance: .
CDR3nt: TGCAGTGCGGGACCAGACACCGGGGAGCTGTTTTTT
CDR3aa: CSAGPDTGELFF

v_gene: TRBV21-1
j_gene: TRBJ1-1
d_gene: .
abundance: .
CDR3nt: TGTGCCAGCAGCCCGCCGACAGTGAACACTGAAGCTTTCTTT
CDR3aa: CASSPPTVNTEAFF

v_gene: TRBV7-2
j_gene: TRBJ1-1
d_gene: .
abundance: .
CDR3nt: TGTGCCAGCAGCCTCCAGGTTTCGATGAACACTGAAGCTTTCTTT
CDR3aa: CASSLQVSMNTEAFF

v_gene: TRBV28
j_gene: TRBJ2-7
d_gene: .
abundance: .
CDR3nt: TGTGCCAGCAAGCAGGCGGCCTACGAGCAGTACTTC
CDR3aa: CASKQAAYEQYF

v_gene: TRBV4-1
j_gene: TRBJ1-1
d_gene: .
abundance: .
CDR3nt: TGCGCCAGCAGCCAAGTAGGGGGGAGTAAGGGTGAAGCTTTCTTT
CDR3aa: CASSQVGGSKGEAFF

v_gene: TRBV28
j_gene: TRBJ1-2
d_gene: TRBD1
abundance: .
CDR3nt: TGTGCCAGCAGTTGGGACAGGGTGGGGATCTATGGCTACACCTTC
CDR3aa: CASSWDRVGIYGYTF